This T cell receptor beta chain was sequenced during a study of blood T cell repertoires in COVID-19. This CDR3 has 16 amino acids. CDR1 and CDR2 from the germline V gene are SNHLY and FYNNEI. V lost 2 bases, J lost 1 base, and 2 bases stayed unmatched. Enrolment of Seattle patients took place during active infection, and they were followed longitudinally. Sequenced by immunoSEQ multiplex PCR; TCRdb stores in-frame clones only, minus some. The sample contains tens of thousands of clones, approximately 80% of which appear only once. This sequence was found in a man aged 30 to 39 with COVID-19, enrolled during active disease. The source material was peripheral blood. This chain joins TRBV2 and TRBJ2-5, with TRBD2 matching over 12 bases. The CDR3 sequence: CASSEWTSGTQETQYF. The CDR3 DNA is TGTGCCAGCAGTGAATGGACTAGCGGGACCCAAGAGACCCAGTACTTC.